What follows is one T cell receptor beta chain and its context. Its cognate antigen is unknown. TCRdb ran MiXCR on the reads and lists one entry per CDR3 protein. The sample consists of some 440,000 distinct CDR3 sequences, under 40% of them appearing once. These data originate in a study of T cell repertoires in cytomegalovirus infection. Study-wide background: Shared public TCR beta signatures pointed to both CMV infection and a matching HLA type. Regarding the study as a whole: Dominating the ex vivo response were HLA-C-restricted CMV-specific TCR beta clonotypes. Identification of carriers of CMV plus the relevant HLA was performed using cumulative public TCR beta family frequency.

Sequencing was performed on PBMCs. The receptor's source is a human donor in good health (CMV status not recorded). Some clones in this sample may be carry-over from other donors' samples.

CDR3: CASSLQGRKVGETQYF. The DNA of the CDR3 is TGTGCCAGCAGCCTTCAGGGACGGAAGGTGGGAGAGACCCAGTACTTC. The chain joins TRBV3-1 to TRBJ2-5; D might be TRBD1 or TRBD2, each matching 5 bases. Germline V CDR1 and CDR2: LGHDT, YNNKEL (reference sequence). CDR3 length equals 16 residues. V dropped 4 bases and J dropped 4 bases, with 19 bases sitting between them.